These 13 T cell receptor beta chains were all obtained from the same sample, sequenced in a study of T cell changes during pregnancy in multiple sclerosis (dated by TCRdb to 2018 to 2020). The library was built by means of the immunoSEQ multiplex PCR assay. Held by TCRdb, this immuneACCESS table contains in-frame sequences only and omits some clones. Under half of the omission traces to an unresolved V gene where checked; the cause of the rest is unknown. Here the sample has more than 25,000 clones; roughly 94% occur a single time. 4.8% of the sample goes to the ten largest clones. The source was peripheral blood, collected in the first trimester of pregnancy. The receptors were sampled from a female donor in good health, enrolled as a control in a pregnancy study.

The chain has TRBV2 and TRBJ2-3, with 7 nucleotides matching TRBD2. The CDR3 is 15 residues long. The J segment lost 1 base and the V segment lost 8 bases, leaving 9 bases of the junction unmatched. From germline, CDR1 is SNHLY and CDR2 FYNNEI. CDR3: CASGGGRGGTDTQYF. CDR3 coding DNA: TGTGCCAGCGGAGGCGGGAGAGGCGGCACAGATACGCAGTATTTT. Full variable domain (outside the CDR3, taken from reference TRBV2 and TRBJ2-3): EPEVTQTPSHQVTQMGQEVILRCVPISNHLYFYWYRQILGQKVEFLVSFYNNEISEKSEIFDDQFSVERPDGSNFTLKIRSTKLEDSAMYFCASGGGRGGTDTQYFGPGTRLTVL.

V usage is TRBV7-8 and J usage is TRBJ1-1; 12 nucleotides line up with TRBD1. This CDR3 has 16 residues. Germline CDR1 reads SGHVS; CDR2 reads FQNEAQ. V lost 3 bases and J lost 5; bases outside the gene matches: 7. This CDR3 is CASSLRGDRGRTEAFF. In DNA form, the CDR3 reads TGTGCCAGCAGCTTGCGGGGGGACAGGGGGCGGACTGAAGCTTTCTTT.

CDR3 nucleotide sequence: TGTGCCAGCTCACCGCCCGGGACTAGCGGGAGATCTCGATTCGCCGGGGAGCTGTTTTTT. This translates into CASSPPGTSGRSRFAGELFF. The chain employs TRBV18 and TRBJ2-2; TRBD2 aligns across 14 bases. V was pared by 3 bases and J by 6 bases, with 15 bases of the junction left unmatched. CDR3 length: 20 amino acids. CDR1 KGHSH and CDR2 LQKENI come from the germline V gene.

Here the CDR3 reads CASSLGLAGTGELFF. The CDR3 DNA reads TGTGCCAGCAGCTTAGGACTAGCTGGCACCGGGGAGCTGTTTTTT. This sequence joins TRBV7-2 and TRBJ2-2; 7 nucleotides agree with TRBD2. Germline V gene lookup returns CDR1 SGHTA and CDR2 FQGNSA. The CDR3 covers 15 residues. V shed 1 base and J 4 bases; nucleotides not matched to a gene: 3.

The J gene is TRBJ1-6, the V gene TRBV5-4; TRBD1 aligns across 7 bases. The CDR3 has 16 amino acids. Trimming cost V 3 bases and J 7 bases; bases outside gene matches: 10. Germline CDR1 and CDR2: SGHNT and YYREEE (reference sequence). This chain's CDR3 is CASSWGDRTKNSPLHF. For the CDR3, the DNA is TGTGCCAGCAGCTGGGGGGACAGAACTAAGAATTCACCCCTCCACTTT.

This clone was picked up a small number of times. The chain has TRBV9 and TRBJ1-1; the D gene is possibly TRBD1 (6 bases). Trimming pared 3 bases from V and 6 bases from J, leaving 12 bases between. CDR1 SGDLS and CDR2 YYNGEE come from the germline V gene. CDR3 length: 13 amino acids. Here the CDR3 DNA reads TGTGCCAGCAGCGGGACAGTACTCGCTGAAGCTTTCTTT. This codes for CASSGTVLAEAFF.

The rearrangement joins TRBV5-1 to TRBJ2-7; 8 bases map to TRBD2. CDR3 length: 15 residues. The germline CDR1 and CDR2 sequences are SGHRS and YFSETQ. V shed 3 bases, J shed 5 bases, and the junction held 10 bases outside the gene matches. The CDR3 DNA reads as TGCGCCAGCAGCTGGGCTTCGGGGGGGCCCGACGAGCAGTACTTC. Its translation is CASSWASGGPDEQYF.

This chain uses TRBV28 with TRBJ1-6, with 8 bases identical to TRBD1. This CDR3 region has 14 residues. The J segment lost 8 bases and the V segment lost 5 bases, leaving 5 bases of the junction unmatched. Looked up from germline, CDR1 is MDHEN and CDR2 is SYDVKM. CDR3 region: CASSLQGDYSPLHF. The CDR3 DNA reads TGTGCCAGCAGTCTACAGGGGGACTATTCACCCCTCCACTTT. Complete variable domain (other parts from reference TRBV28 and TRBJ1-6): DVKVTQSSRYLVKRTGEKVFLECVQDMDHENMFWYRQDPGLGLRLIYFSYDVKMKEKGDIPEGYSVSREKKERFSLILESASTNQTSMYLCASSLQGDYSPLHFGNGTRLTVT.

The rearrangement links TRBV5-6 to TRBJ2-2, with TRBD1 as a possible D gene (6 bases). In germline, CDR1 is SGHDT, CDR2 YYEEEE. CDR3 length: 16 residues. V was cut by 6 bases and J by 4 bases, with 19 bases left in between. CDR3 nucleotides: TGTGCCAGCACCTCGTACAGTTTAGGGGGCACCGGGGAGCTGTTTTTT. Its protein product is CASTSYSLGGTGELFF.

The table lists this clone with a few counts. This chain joins TRBV10-3 and TRBJ1-3; the D gene is possibly TRBD1 (6 bases). Per germline, CDR1 ENHRY and CDR2 SYGVKD. V lost 3 bases to trimming and J lost 0 bases, with 9 bases between them. The CDR3 is made up of 15 amino acids. The CDR3 is CAISDGDNSGNTIYF. The CDR3 nucleotides read TGTGCCATCAGTGATGGGGACAACTCTGGAAACACCATATATTTT.

This sequence joins TRBV14 and TRBJ1-3; D unclear. The germline V gene has CDR1 SGHDN and CDR2 FVKESK. The CDR3 sequence is 14 residues long. Trimming stripped 4 bases from V and 3 bases from J, with 10 bases between. The CDR3 bases are TGTGCCAGCAGCCGCGACTCATTTGGAAACACCATATATTTT. Translated, it gives CASSRDSFGNTIYF.

V and J are TRBV5-4 and TRBJ2-4; 11 bases align to TRBD2. V dropped 4 bases and J dropped 2; count of bases not matched to a gene: 5. The germline V gene has CDR1 SGHNT and CDR2 YYREEE (reference sequence). The length of the CDR3 is 16 residues. The chain's CDR3 is CASSHRTSGSKNIQYF. The DNA of the CDR3 is TGTGCCAGCAGCCACCGGACTAGCGGGTCCAAAAACATTCAGTACTTC.

V gene TRBV6-1 combines with J gene TRBJ2-7, with D possibly TRBD1 on 5 matching bases. From germline, CDR1 is MNHNS and CDR2 SASEGT. V lost 3 bases to trimming and J lost 0 bases, with 24 bases between them. CDR3 size: 19 residues. In nucleotides, the CDR3 is TGTGCCAGCAGTGATCAGACAAGGGGAAGAAGCGCTTACTCCTACGAGCAGTACTTC. Its translation is CASSDQTRGRSAYSYEQYF.